The subject of this entry is one T cell receptor beta chain. It was with 60 Vbeta and 13 Jbeta primers that the PCR ran. Libraries were prepared by immunoSEQ multiplex PCR; TCRdb keeps only in-frame clonotypes and omits some of them. This sample's clone table lists about 160,000 clones. CDR1 is KGHSH, CDR2 LQKENI, per germline. V lost 3 bases and J 7 bases, leaving 18 bases between the germline ends. This CDR3 region has 16 residues. The data originate from a study of cytomegalovirus exposure and HLA in healthy donors. Sequencing was done on a sample of PBMCs. This clonotype was sampled from a man aged 25 to 40 in good health and CMV-seronegative. The chain combines TRBV18 with TRBJ2-2; a possible D gene is TRBD2 (6 bases). DNA for the CDR3: TGTGCCAGCTCACCCTCGAGACTGGGAGGAGGCGGGGAGCTGTTTTTT. It is translated as CASSPSRLGGGGELFF.